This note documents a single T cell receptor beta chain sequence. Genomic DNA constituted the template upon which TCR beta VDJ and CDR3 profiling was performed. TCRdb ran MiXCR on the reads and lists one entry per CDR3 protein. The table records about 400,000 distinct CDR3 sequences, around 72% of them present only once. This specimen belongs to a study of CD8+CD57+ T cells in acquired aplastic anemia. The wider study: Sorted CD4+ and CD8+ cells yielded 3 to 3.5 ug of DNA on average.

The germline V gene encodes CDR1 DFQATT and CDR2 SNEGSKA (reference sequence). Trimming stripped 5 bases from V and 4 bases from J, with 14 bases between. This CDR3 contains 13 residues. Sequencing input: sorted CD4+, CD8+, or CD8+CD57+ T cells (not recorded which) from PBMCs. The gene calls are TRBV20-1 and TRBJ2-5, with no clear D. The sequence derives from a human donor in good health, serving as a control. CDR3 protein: CSAPNTAGETQYF. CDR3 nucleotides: TGCAGTGCTCCCAACACGGCCGGAGAGACCCAGTACTTC.